Only a few counts were recorded for the clone carrying this TCR beta chain. Antigen: not known. The CDR3 sequence is 17 residues long. Germline V gives CDR1 SGHTA, CDR2 FQGNSA. Trimming cost V 9 bases and J 5 bases, with 29 bases left between them. The sample comes from a study of cytomegalovirus exposure and HLA in healthy donors. PCR employed 60 Vbeta and 13 Jbeta primers. The table came from immunoSEQ multiplex PCR; TCRdb's copy has only in-frame clones and leaves some out. Here the sample spans approximately 97,000 clones, 73% being singletons. Study-wide findings and caveats: Cytomegalovirus status, reportedly, was diagnosed with high specificity and sensitivity by the classifier.

The V gene is TRBV7-2, the J gene TRBJ2-7; D is possibly TRBD1 (5 bases). This TCR was sampled from a man aged 40-49 years in good health and CMV-seronegative. Sample: PBMCs. This chain's CDR3 is CASLAAGQGIFPHEQYF. The DNA for the CDR3 is TGTGCCAGTTTAGCCGCCGGGCAGGGAATTTTTCCCCACGAGCAGTACTTC.